This T cell receptor beta chain came from a study of T cells after yellow fever vaccination. Germline V gene lookup returns CDR1 SGHRS and CDR2 YFSETQ. The CDR3 is 15 residues long. V lost 4 bases to trimming and J lost 2 bases, with 15 bases between them. Ten or more counts support this clonotype. From the 5' RACE reads, TCRdb called clonotypes with MiXCR, one entry per CDR3 protein. The table lists under 600,000 distinct CDR3 sequences, approximately 13% of them singletons. This chain joins TRBV5-1 and TRBJ1-1, with D hard to call. This TCR derives from a man under 40 who received the YFV17D yellow fever vaccine. The material was PBMCs, obtained on the day of the yellow fever booster vaccination. CDR3 loop: CASSENSGRNTEAFF. The CDR3 bases are TGCGCCAGCAGCGAAAACTCGGGCCGTAACACTGAAGCTTTCTTT.